One sample yielded the 14 T cell receptor beta chains listed below, sequenced in a study of T cells in localized non-small cell lung cancer. The protocol was immunoSEQ multiplex PCR, while the TCRdb copy is restricted to in-frame clones and leaves out a portion. The sample has about 21,000 clones; 88% are singletons. Here the sequenced sample was peripheral blood mononuclear cells, taken before any cancer treatment. These receptors came from a male donor aged 60 or over with stage II lung adenocarcinoma.

In DNA form, the CDR3 reads TGTGCCAGCTCACTTACGGGACTAGCGGGAGTCGCGAACACCGGGGAGCTGTTTTTT. Protein product: CASSLTGLAGVANTGELFF. V is TRBV18 and J is TRBJ2-2; 14 nucleotides align to TRBD2. The germline V gene has CDR1 KGHSH and CDR2 LQKENI. The J segment lost 0 bases and the V segment lost 4 bases, leaving 7 bases of the junction unmatched. The CDR3 is made up of 19 amino acids.

This clone came up once. The chain uses TRBV28 and TRBJ2-5; 8 bases map to TRBD2. V dropped 7 bases and J dropped 9; count of bases not matched to a gene: 10. This CDR3 contains 13 residues. Germline CDR1 and CDR2: MDHEN and SYDVKM. The CDR3, as DNA: TGTGCCAGCACCCCGGGGGGGGAGCGGGCCCAGTACTTC. This sequence encodes CASTPGGERAQYF.

The CDR3 coding sequence is TGTGCCAGCAGCGTAGGGGATACGCAGTATTTT. Translating gives CASSVGDTQYF. The genes are TRBV9 and TRBJ2-3, with unresolved D. Per germline, CDR1 SGDLS and CDR2 YYNGEE. Trimming took 0 bases from V and 6 from J, leaving 2 bases between them. This CDR3 has 11 amino acids.

The chain employs TRBV5-3 and TRBJ1-1; 7 nucleotides match TRBD1. TRBV5-3 is noted as an ORF with a role that remains uncertain. The V and J ends lost 0 bases and 8 bases, in that order; junction bases with no gene match: 7. CDR3 length: 14 residues. The CDR3 region is CARSLGIPGQEAFF. As DNA, the CDR3 is TGTGCCAGAAGCTTGGGCATACCGGGACAGGAAGCTTTCTTT.

CDR3 nucleotide sequence: TGTGCCAGCAGCTTAGATACAGGGGTCGGCTACACCTTC. Translated, it gives CASSLDTGVGYTF. This chain joins TRBV7-9 and TRBJ1-2; 7 bases agree with TRBD1. The germline V gene encodes CDR1 SEHNR and CDR2 FQNEAQ (reference sequence). The CDR3 is 13 residues long. Trimming removed 1 base from V and 8 bases from J; junction bases left unmatched: 4.

This clone was found a few times. The chain joins TRBV5-4 to TRBJ2-2; perhaps TRBD2 as D (5 bases). Trimming shortened V by 5 bases and J by 5 bases, and 13 bases separated the two germline ends. The germline gives CDR1 SGHNT, CDR2 YYREEE (reference sequence). The CDR3 has 14 residues. This CDR3 reads CASSTSSQTGELFF. The CDR3 nucleotides read TGTGCCAGCAGTACTAGTAGTCAAACCGGGGAGCTGTTTTTT.

The chain joins TRBV5-1 to TRBJ1-6, with 9 bases aligning to TRBD1. Trimming removed 3 bases from V and 9 bases from J; junction bases left unmatched: 7. Germline CDR1 SGHRS, CDR2 YFSETQ. The CDR3 extends over 15 amino acids. CDR3 DNA: TGCGCCAGCAGCTCTTCCGGGACAGGGACTTCACCCCTCCACTTT. Encoded protein: CASSSSGTGTSPLHF.

V and J are TRBV6-1 and TRBJ1-1; the D gene is possibly TRBD1 (5 bases). Germline V gives CDR1 MNHNS, CDR2 SASEGT. V lost 5 bases to trimming and J lost 5 bases, with 18 bases between them. This CDR3 spans 15 amino acids. The DNA for the CDR3 is TGTGCCAGCAGTCCCGTTTCGGGGGTAGGGACTGAAGCTTTCTTT. As protein: CASSPVSGVGTEAFF.

The V and J genes are TRBV10-3 and TRBJ2-5; no reliable D call. The CDR3 extends over 14 amino acids. Germline V lookup: CDR1 ENHRY, CDR2 SYGVKD. Trimming took 8 bases from V and 4 from J, leaving 17 bases between them. CDR3 DNA sequence: TGTGCCATCCGAACAGACGATTCAGGAGAGACCCAGTACTTC. It encodes CAIRTDDSGETQYF.

V and J are TRBV28 and TRBJ2-7, with 9 nucleotides matching TRBD2. The trim removed 3 bases at V and 4 bases at J, leaving 13 bases unmatched. This CDR3 has 17 amino acids. CDR1 is MDHEN, CDR2 SYDVKM, per germline. CDR3 bases: TGTGCCAGCAGTTTGGGGGCGGGAGGGCCGCAAAGGTACGAGCAGTACTTC. As protein: CASSLGAGGPQRYEQYF.

The chain couples TRBV18 to TRBJ2-6; D ambiguous. CDR3 length: 17 amino acids. Germline values: CDR1 KGHSH, CDR2 LQKENI. Trimming removed 0 bases from V and 2 bases from J, with 11 bases in between. This CDR3 reads CASSPPRRFAGANVLTF. CDR3 nucleotide sequence: TGTGCCAGCTCACCACCGCGCAGGTTCGCTGGGGCCAACGTCCTGACTTTC.

V and J are TRBV6-1 and TRBJ1-2; 7 nucleotides line up with TRBD1. The germline gives CDR1 MNHNS, CDR2 SASEGT. The CDR3 runs 20 residues. Trimming removed 2 bases from V and 4 bases from J; junction bases left unmatched: 22. The CDR3 DNA reads as TGTGCCAGCAGTGAACCTCCGTCGAGGGGGCGCATCCCCTTTTCCTATGGCTACACCTTC. As protein: CASSEPPSRGRIPFSYGYTF.

The rearrangement uses TRBV7-6 and TRBJ1-4; no clear D gene. The CDR3 is made up of 15 amino acids. CDR1 and CDR2 from the germline V gene are SGHVS and FNYEAQ. Trimming cost V 1 base and J 8 bases, with 14 bases left between them. CDR3 in DNA: TGTGCCAGCAGCTTAGTTGGAGGGCAGCGCGAAAAACTGTTTTTT. It is translated as CASSLVGGQREKLFF. Together with reference TRBV7-6 and TRBJ1-4, the CDR3 gives the full variable domain: GAGVSQSPRYKVTKRGQDVALRCDPISGHVSLYWYRQALGQGPEFLTYFNYEAQQDKSGLPNDRFSAERPEGSISTLTIQRTEQRDSAMYRCASSLVGGQREKLFFGSGTQLSVL.

The J gene is TRBJ2-6, the V gene TRBV13; 7 nucleotides match TRBD2. Germline V CDR1 and CDR2: PRHDT, FYEKMQ (reference sequence). This CDR3 spans 16 amino acids. V shed 0 bases and J 2 bases; nucleotides not matched to a gene: 1. CDR3 DNA: TGTGCCAGCAGCTTAGGACGGGGGGCTGGGGCCAACGTCCTGACTTTC. Translating gives CASSLGRGAGANVLTF.